Below, 2 T cell receptor beta chains from the same sample are listed, as sequenced in a study of T cell changes during pregnancy in multiple sclerosis. Libraries were prepared by immunoSEQ multiplex PCR; TCRdb keeps only in-frame clonotypes and omits some of them. The sample includes 50,000 to 65,000 clones, under 95% seen only once; the top ten take under 1.5%. This material consisted of peripheral blood, taken in the second trimester of pregnancy. These receptors were collected from a female donor with multiple sclerosis, enrolled in a pregnancy study.

The chain joins TRBV19 to TRBJ1-3; D gene uncertain. The CDR3 sequence is 15 residues long. V lost 2 bases and J lost 1, with 9 bases in between. The V gene's germline CDR1 is LNHDA and CDR2 SQIVND (reference sequence). The CDR3 spells CASSIWAGSGNTIYF. The CDR3 DNA is TGTGCCAGTAGTATATGGGCAGGTTCTGGAAACACCATATATTTT.

The rearrangement joins TRBV5-1 to TRBJ1-1; 8 bases align to TRBD1. Germline lookup yields CDR1 SGHRS and CDR2 YFSETQ. The CDR3 is 17 amino acids. With V trimmed by 4 bases and J by 4 bases, 15 bases remained unmatched. The CDR3 region is CASSLGTGPGVGTEAFF. The CDR3 DNA is TGCGCCAGCAGCCTGGGGACAGGCCCCGGGGTAGGCACTGAAGCTTTCTTT.